The 21 T cell receptor beta chains below all came from one sample that was sequenced in a study of sequential checkpoint blockade in melanoma. The data were produced by immunoSEQ multiplex PCR, yet TCRdb's version contains in-frame clones alone and is incomplete. The profile shows roughly 20,000 clones, around four fifths of them singletons. This sample's treatment: randomized to nivolumab then ipilimumab (arm A) or the reverse (arm B). The input for sequencing was CD8+ T cells sorted from blood (inferred from file names), taken from a patient given nivolumab and ipilimumab in sequence. The receptors derive from a human donor with melanoma.

V and J are TRBV28 and TRBJ1-2; weak D call: TRBD1 (5 bases). The germline V gene encodes CDR1 MDHEN and CDR2 SYDVKM. The CDR3 totals 14 residues. Trimming shortened V by 5 bases and J by 2 bases, and 12 bases separated the two germline ends. The CDR3 here is CASSIQVRNYGYTF. CDR3 nucleotides: TGTGCCAGCAGTATACAGGTGCGAAACTATGGCTACACCTTC.

This clone came up once. This chain links TRBV2 with TRBJ2-2, with 8 bases fitting TRBD1. CDR1 and CDR2 (germline): SNHLY, FYNNEI. This CDR3 comprises 13 residues. V gave up 4 bases and J gave up 8 bases; unmatched junction bases: 3. CDR3 sequence (DNA): TGTGCCAGCAGTGGGGACAGGCGAGGGGAGCTGTTTTTT. This translates into CASSGDRRGELFF.

Only a few counts were recorded for this clone. The J gene is TRBJ2-7, the V gene TRBV19; weak D call: TRBD2 (5 bases). CDR1 is LNHDA, CDR2 SQIVND, per germline (reference sequence). The CDR3 totals 14 residues. V lost 5 bases to trimming and J lost 0 bases, with 11 bases between them. The CDR3 loop is CASSYMGSSYEQYF. CDR3 bases: TGTGCCAGTAGTTATATGGGGAGCTCCTACGAGCAGTACTTC.

This clone was detected only a few times. The chain carries TRBV7-9 and TRBJ1-1; 8 bases align to TRBD1. Trimming took 8 bases from V and 3 from J; bases not matched to a gene: 5. CDR1 is SEHNR, CDR2 FQNEAQ, per germline (reference sequence). CDR3 length: 13 residues. The CDR3: CASEGQGDTEAFF. The DNA of the CDR3 is TGTGCCAGCGAAGGACAGGGAGACACTGAAGCTTTCTTT.

The chain employs TRBV7-9 and TRBJ2-3; TRBD1 might be the D (6 bases). V lost 4 bases to trimming and J lost 4 bases, with 15 bases between them. The CDR3 loop spans 15 amino acids. The germline V gene encodes CDR1 SEHNR and CDR2 FQNEAQ (reference sequence). CDR3: CASSSRTDWADTQYF. CDR3 nucleotide sequence: TGTGCCAGCAGCTCACGGACAGATTGGGCAGATACGCAGTATTTT. Supplemented by reference TRBV7-9 and TRBJ2-3, the full variable domain reads DTGVSQNPRHKITKRGQNVTFRCDPISEHNRLYWYRQTLGQGPEFLTYFQNEAQLEKSRLLSDRFSAERPKGSFSTLEIQRTEQGDSAMYLCASSSRTDWADTQYFGPGTRLTVL.

The CDR3, as DNA: TGTGCCAGCAGCTTAGCGCCGGGACAGGGTAGCTACGAGCAGTACTTC. Translation gives CASSLAPGQGSYEQYF. This chain connects TRBV7-9 to TRBJ2-5; 9 positions match TRBD1. The J call may be mistaken, given a closer DNA end match to TRBJ2-7. The CDR3 is 16 amino acids. CDR1 is SEHNR and CDR2 is FQNEAQ in the germline V gene (reference sequence).

CDR3 sequence (DNA): TGTGCCAGCTCACCCTTGGACAGGGGCGACAATGAGCAGTTCTTC. Its protein is CASSPLDRGDNEQFF. The chain links TRBV18 to TRBJ2-1; 9 positions agree with TRBD1. The CDR3 sequence is 15 residues long. Germline CDR1 and CDR2: KGHSH and LQKENI. Unmatched junction bases numbered 5, after V lost 3 bases and J lost 5 bases.

The rearrangement joins TRBV10-2 to TRBJ2-7; D possibly corresponds to TRBD1 (6 bases). Trimming took off 6 bases at V and 3 bases at J, with 9 bases between the two ends. Germline V gene data show CDR1 as WSHSY and CDR2 as SAAADI. The CDR3 loop spans 12 amino acids. CDR3 coding DNA: TGCGCCAGCAGGGACAGCTTCTACGAGCAGTACTTC. This gives the protein CASRDSFYEQYF.

This clone was seen only a few times. The chain recombines TRBV6-5 with TRBJ1-1; the match to TRBD1 covers 7 bases. Losses at the gene ends were 6 bases for V and 1 base for J; bases not matched to a gene: 5. The germline V gene encodes CDR1 MNHEY and CDR2 SVGAGI. The CDR3 runs 14 residues. The CDR3 nucleotides are TGTGCCAGCAGCTCTTGGACAGGGAACACTGAAGCTTTCTTT. This gives the protein CASSSWTGNTEAFF.

J is TRBJ2-7 and V is TRBV9, with TRBD2 matching over 9 bases. CDR1 and CDR2 (germline): SGDLS, YYNGEE. The CDR3 sequence is 18 residues long. Losses at the gene ends were 4 bases for V and 7 bases for J; bases not matched to a gene: 21. CDR3 coding DNA: TGTGCCAGCAGCACACGAGCGGGCGCGGGAGGGTCCTACGAGGAGCAGTACTTC. Its protein is CASSTRAGAGGSYEEQYF.

V is TRBV27 and J is TRBJ1-4; 7 positions agree with TRBD1. Germline values: CDR1 MNHEY, CDR2 SMNVEV (reference sequence). V was pared by 0 bases and J by 4 bases, with 5 bases of the junction left unmatched. The CDR3 is 16 residues long. The CDR3 is CASSLSRDSVNEKLFF. As DNA, the CDR3 is TGTGCCAGCAGTTTATCCAGGGACAGTGTTAATGAAAAACTGTTTTTT.

V gene TRBV2 combines with J gene TRBJ1-1; D is unresolved. CDR3 length: 13 residues. Per germline, CDR1 SNHLY and CDR2 FYNNEI. Trimming took 6 bases from V and 9 from J, leaving 17 bases between them. CDR3 loop: CASRSHGEDQAFF. In DNA form, the CDR3 reads TGTGCCAGCAGAAGCCACGGGGAGGACCAAGCTTTCTTT.

The chain couples TRBV6-6 to TRBJ2-3; D not resolved. Germline V gene data show CDR1 as MNHNY and CDR2 as SVGAGI (reference sequence). The CDR3 length is 11 residues. V lost 5 bases and J 2 bases, leaving 2 bases between the germline ends. In DNA form, the CDR3 reads TGTGCCAGCAGTCACACAGATACGCAGTATTTT. It yields the protein CASSHTDTQYF.

J is TRBJ1-6 and V is TRBV25-1; TRBD1 is a possible D gene (5 bases). CDR3 length: 14 residues. Trimming took off 3 bases at V and 4 bases at J, with 7 bases between the two ends. Germline assignment: CDR1 MGHDK and CDR2 SYGVNS. CDR3 sequence (DNA): TGTGCCAGCAGTGAGACAGCTTATAATTCACCCCTCCACTTT. This sequence encodes CASSETAYNSPLHF.

The chain carries TRBV28 and TRBJ1-2, with TRBD1 matching 7 bases. V gave up 4 bases and J gave up 5 bases; unmatched junction bases: 7. CDR1 is MDHEN, CDR2 SYDVKM, per germline. The CDR3 has 14 amino acids. CDR3 amino acids: CASSSLTGRYGYTF. CDR3 nucleotide sequence: TGTGCCAGCAGTTCCCTGACAGGGCGGTATGGCTACACCTTC.

The chain employs TRBV27 and TRBJ1-3; D is ambiguous. V was shortened by 5 bases and J by 0 bases, with 5 bases between the two germline ends. The CDR3 runs 13 residues. CDR1 and CDR2 from the germline V gene are MNHEY and SMNVEV (reference sequence). The CDR3 DNA reads TGTGCCAGCAGTCCCAGCTCTGGAAACACCATATATTTT. Its protein product is CASSPSSGNTIYF.

The rearrangement uses TRBV7-6 and TRBJ2-5, with D possibly matching TRBD2 (6 bases). Germline V gene lookup returns CDR1 SGHVS and CDR2 FNYEAQ. V lost 5 bases, J lost 0 bases, and 19 bases lay in between. The CDR3 loop spans 17 amino acids. The CDR3 DNA is TGTGCCAGCAGCCCTCTAAGTAGCGGAGACTACCAAGAGACCCAGTACTTC. This gives the protein CASSPLSSGDYQETQYF.

The V gene is TRBV27, the J gene TRBJ1-2; weak D call: TRBD1 (5 bases). The germline V and J ends were trimmed by 2 bases and 3 bases, with 7 bases remaining between them. This CDR3 has 13 residues. In germline, CDR1 is MNHEY, CDR2 SMNVEV (reference sequence). CDR3 in DNA: TGTGCCAGCAGTTTACGGGGGGACTATGGCTACACCTTC. Translation gives CASSLRGDYGYTF.

The chain recombines TRBV5-1 with TRBJ1-1; D gene uncertain. In germline, CDR1 is SGHRS, CDR2 YFSETQ. The V and J ends lost 0 bases and 1 base respectively, with 7 bases between them. This CDR3 spans 14 amino acids. DNA for the CDR3: TGCGCCAGCAGCTTGGAACAGTGGAACACTGAAGCTTTCTTT. Its protein product is CASSLEQWNTEAFF.

The chain joins TRBV5-6 to TRBJ2-7; tentative D call: TRBD1 (6 bases). CDR3 length: 14 residues. Germline V lookup: CDR1 SGHDT, CDR2 YYEEEE. The germline V and J ends were trimmed by 2 bases and 2 bases, with 11 bases remaining between them. In nucleotides, the CDR3 is TGTGCCAGCAGCTTTGGGCAGGGGCCCTACGAGCAGTACTTC. This translates into CASSFGQGPYEQYF.

CDR3 residues: CASQGLAGAKSTDTQYF. CDR3 nucleotides: TGTGCCAGCCAGGGACTAGCGGGGGCCAAAAGCACAGATACGCAGTATTTT. The V and J genes are TRBV19 and TRBJ2-3; TRBD2 aligns across 14 bases. Germline-derived CDR1 and CDR2 are LNHDA and SQIVND (reference sequence). This CDR3 has 17 amino acids. V lost 9 bases and J lost 0; bases outside the gene matches: 8.